This TCR beta chain appears in the sequencing data of a study of T cell changes during pregnancy in multiple sclerosis. Profiled with immunoSEQ multiplex PCR; TCRdb holds only in-frame clones, not every one. There are roughly 40,000 clones in the sample; 91% occur only once, and approximately 2% lies in the top ten. V shed 6 bases and J shed 4 bases, with 13 bases lying between them. Germline CDR1 and CDR2: LNHDA and SQIVND (reference sequence). This CDR3 region has 15 residues. The TCR comes from a female donor in good health, enrolled as a control in a pregnancy study. The source was CD4+ T cells from peripheral blood mononuclear cells, collected after pregnancy. The V call is TRBV19, the J call TRBJ1-6; weak D call: TRBD1 (5 bases). The CDR3 nucleotides read TGTGCCAGTAGATCCGGGGGGAGTTATAATTCACCCCTCCACTTT. It translates to CASRSGGSYNSPLHF.